These T cell receptor beta chains were read from a single sample in a study of blood T cell repertoires in COVID-19. Using immunoSEQ multiplex PCR, the repertoire was profiled, and TCRdb retains in-frame clones only, with some absent. The sample consists of some 100,000 clones, roughly 91% of them appearing once. Specimen: peripheral blood. The receptors stem from an elderly woman with active COVID-19. CDR3s include the opening cysteine and the closing phenylalanine or tryptophan. The order of the fields is V gene, D gene, clone size, J gene, CDR3 DNA, CDR3 protein. A D gene is named only where the DNA matches it firmly. For some rows the clone size is stated as once, few or many, or as a class when expanded; others skip it.

V gene: TRBV6-2/TRBV6-3; D gene: TRBD2; clone size: -; J gene: TRBJ2-5; CDR3 DNA: TGTGCCAGCAGCACTAGCGGGGCTGGGCAAGAGACCCAGTACTTC; CDR3 protein: CASSTSGAGQETQYF
V gene: TRBV15; D gene: -; clone size: -; J gene: TRBJ2-1; CDR3 DNA: TGTGCCACCAGCAGACTTTTAGGAAGGGGTAACAATGAGCAGTTCTTC; CDR3 protein: CATSRLLGRGNNEQFF
V gene: TRBV2; D gene: -; clone size: -; J gene: TRBJ2-7; CDR3 DNA: TGTGCCAGCAGGGAGGGACAGAGCGAGCAGTACTTC; CDR3 protein: CASREGQSEQYF
V gene: TRBV18; D gene: TRBD1; clone size: -; J gene: TRBJ2-7; CDR3 DNA: TGTGCCAGCTCGCCACGACAGGGCACCGACGAGCAGTACTTC; CDR3 protein: CASSPRQGTDEQYF
V gene: TRBV20-1; D gene: TRBD2; clone size: -; J gene: TRBJ2-3; CDR3 DNA: TGCAGTGCTAACCGGGGGGGTACGCAGTATTTT; CDR3 protein: CSANRGGTQYF
V gene: TRBV7-2; D gene: -; clone size: -; J gene: TRBJ2-1; CDR3 DNA: TGTGCCAGCAGCTTAATGGGCTATTACAATGAGCAGTTCTTC; CDR3 protein: CASSLMGYYNEQFF
V gene: TRBV4-2; D gene: TRBD1; clone size: -; J gene: TRBJ2-7; CDR3 DNA: TGTGCCAGCAGCCAAGCCCACCCCGTCAGGGGGCGTATTACCGAGGCCTCCTACGAGCAGTACTTC; CDR3 protein: CASSQAHPVRGRITEASYEQYF
V gene: TRBV5-8; D gene: TRBD2; clone size: -; J gene: TRBJ2-7; CDR3 DNA: TGTGCCAGCAGCGTGGGACTAGCGGGTCACTACGAGCAGTACTTC; CDR3 protein: CASSVGLAGHYEQYF
V gene: TRBV27; D gene: TRBD2; clone size: -; J gene: TRBJ2-7; CDR3 DNA: TGTGCCAGCAGTTTAAGTAGGAGCGGGAGGTTCCACGAGCAGTACTTC; CDR3 protein: CASSLSRSGRFHEQYF
V gene: TRBV5-4; D gene: -; clone size: -; J gene: TRBJ2-5; CDR3 DNA: TGTGCCAGCAGCTTTGGAGGTTTGGGAGGAGAGACCCAGTACTTC; CDR3 protein: CASSFGGLGGETQYF
V gene: TRBV13; D gene: -; clone size: few; J gene: TRBJ2-2; CDR3 DNA: TGTGCCAGCAGCCCTACAGTGATTAATCGTCGGCTAAACACCGGGGAGCTGTTTTTT; CDR3 protein: CASSPTVINRRLNTGELFF
V gene: TRBV4-2; D gene: TRBD2; clone size: -; J gene: TRBJ2-7; CDR3 DNA: TGTGCCAGCAGCCAAGCCTCCGCAGGACTAGCGCAAGACGAGCAGTACTTC; CDR3 protein: CASSQASAGLAQDEQYF
V gene: TRBV6-5; D gene: -; clone size: -; J gene: TRBJ2-2; CDR3 DNA: TGTGCCAGCAGTTACTCTTATGGGGAGCGGTCCGGGGAGCTGTTTTTT; CDR3 protein: CASSYSYGERSGELFF
V gene: TRBV2; D gene: TRBD1; clone size: -; J gene: TRBJ1-4; CDR3 DNA: TGTGCCAGCAGTGAAGAGACAGGGCGGGAAAAACTGTTTTTT; CDR3 protein: CASSEETGREKLFF
V gene: TRBV7-9; D gene: -; clone size: -; J gene: TRBJ2-1; CDR3 DNA: TGTGCCAGCACCTACACCTACGGGACACCGGGGAAGAATGAGCAGTTCTTC; CDR3 protein: CASTYTYGTPGKNEQFF
V gene: TRBV19; D gene: -; clone size: once; J gene: TRBJ1-5; CDR3 DNA: TGTGCCAGTAGTATGAGGGTTCAGCCCCAGCATTTT; CDR3 protein: CASSMRVQPQHF
V gene: TRBV30; D gene: -; clone size: -; J gene: TRBJ1-2; CDR3 DNA: TGTGCCTGGACACTCGGTAGTAACTATGGCTACACCTTC; CDR3 protein: CAWTLGSNYGYTF
V gene: TRBV28; D gene: -; clone size: -; J gene: TRBJ2-3; CDR3 DNA: TGTGCCAGCAGTTTAGACAGCGCGCCTAGCACAGATACGCAGTATTTT; CDR3 protein: CASSLDSAPSTDTQYF
V gene: TRBV9; D gene: TRBD1; clone size: few; J gene: TRBJ1-4; CDR3 DNA: TGTGCCAGCAGCCCGGGACGGACAGGGATTAATGAAAAACTGTTTTTT; CDR3 protein: CASSPGRTGINEKLFF
V gene: TRBV4-3; D gene: -; clone size: -; J gene: TRBJ2-1; CDR3 DNA: TGCGCCAGCAGCCAGGGCCTGAGGGACAATGAGCAGTTCTTC; CDR3 protein: CASSQGLRDNEQFF
V gene: TRBV19; D gene: TRBD2; clone size: -; J gene: TRBJ2-1; CDR3 DNA: TGTGCCAGTAGTCGGCGGGAGGTGAATGAGCAGTTCTTC; CDR3 protein: CASSRREVNEQFF
V gene: TRBV28; D gene: -; clone size: -; J gene: TRBJ2-5; CDR3 DNA: TGTGCCAGCAGTTTATTCGGAACAGGGAGCGGAGAGACCCAGTACTTC; CDR3 protein: CASSLFGTGSGETQYF
V gene: TRBV20-1; D gene: -; clone size: -; J gene: TRBJ1-5; CDR3 DNA: TGCAGTGCTAGTTTAGGGATGGGAGCTGGAAATCAGCCCCAGCATTTT; CDR3 protein: CSASLGMGAGNQPQHF
V gene: TRBV27; D gene: -; clone size: -; J gene: TRBJ2-1; CDR3 DNA: TGTGCCAGCAGTTTTGGGGACTTCTCCTACAATGAGCAGTTCTTC; CDR3 protein: CASSFGDFSYNEQFF